These T cell receptor beta chains were read from a single sample in a study of neurological immune-mediated disorders. Each CDR3 protein is one row after TCRdb ran MiXCR on the 5' RACE reads. The repertoire holds tens of thousands of distinct CDR3 sequences, with roughly 4.9% as singletons. The sequencing input was PBMCs. The source of these receptors is a human donor with multiple sclerosis. The donor label of this sample is uncertain. Each CDR3 is given with its conserved first and last residue. The D gene is left open where the match is weak. Rows give clone size only sometimes, using once, few, many, or a class for an expanded clone.

TRBD2 many TRBJ2-3 TRBV5-1 TGCGCCAGCAGCTCTTCCTCTGCTAGCGGGGGGACGTCCGGTACGCAGTATTTT CASSSSSASGGTSGTQYF
TRBD1 many TRBJ2-4 TRBV20-1 TGCAGTGCTAGAGTTAGGACAGGGGTCATTCAGTACTTC CSARVRTGVIQYF
TRBD1 many TRBJ1-1 TRBV29-1 TGCAGCGTTGACGGGGCGGGACAGTACACTGAAGCTTTCTTT CSVDGAGQYTEAFF
TRBD1 many TRBJ1-4 TRBV4-1 TGCGCCAGCAGCCTACGACAGGGACCGACTAATGAAAAACTGTTTTTT CASSLRQGPTNEKLFF
TRBD1 many TRBJ1-1 TRBV5-1 TGCGCCAGCAGCTTGGTTGGGACAGCCACCATGAACACTGAAGCTTTCTTT CASSLVGTATMNTEAFF
NA many TRBJ2-1 TRBV6-1 TGTGCCAGCAGTGGAGGTCAGGGGTGGTTAGATGAGCAGTTCTTC CASSGGQGWLDEQFF
TRBD2 many TRBJ2-7 TRBV9 TGTGCCCGAGAGCGGGGGTTCCCCTACGAGCAGTACTTC CARERGFPYEQYF
NA many TRBJ1-1 TRBV18 TGTGCCAGCTCACTTGCCCAGGGAGTGTGGACTGAAGCTTTCTTT CASSLAQGVWTEAFF
NA medium-sized TRBJ2-1 TRBV20-1 TGCAGTGCTAGAGCGGGGTCGAGCTCCTACAATGAGCAGTTCTTC CSARAGSSSYNEQFF
NA many TRBJ1-5 TRBV5-6 TGTGCCAGCAGCTTGCAACTAACTGATAGCAATCAGCCCCAGCATTTT CASSLQLTDSNQPQHF
NA few TRBJ2-7 TRBV4-3 TGCGCCAGCAGCCAAGCATGGGGGGACTCCTACGAGCAGTACTTC CASSQAWGDSYEQYF
NA many TRBJ1-1 TRBV9 TGTGCCAGCAGCGTAGGACGGCGAGGGGACACTGAAGCTTTCTTT CASSVGRRGDTEAFF
TRBD1 many TRBJ1-1 TRBV18 TGTGCCAGCTCACACTGGACAGGAAACACTGAAGCTTTCTTT CASSHWTGNTEAFF
NA many TRBJ2-1 TRBV20-1 TGCAGTGCTAGAACCTCCGGGACCCATGAGCAGTTCTTC CSARTSGTHEQFF
NA many TRBJ2-7 TRBV20-1 TGCAGTGCTGTCTTAGGGAGTGATGACGAGCAGTACTTC CSAVLGSDDEQYF
NA many TRBJ2-5 TRBV9 TGTGCCAGCAGCGTACTTCAGGGACCAGAGACCCAGTACTTC CASSVLQGPETQYF
NA many TRBJ1-6 TRBV5-1 TGCGCCAGCAGCCGGACGACAGACAGACGGAATTCACCCCTCCACTTT CASSRTTDRRNSPLHF
NA many TRBJ2-1 TRBV20-1 TGCAGTGCTAGAGACACGCGGACAGAGAATGAGCAGTTCTTC CSARDTRTENEQFF
TRBD1 many TRBJ1-1 TRBV6-6 TGTGCCAGCACACAGGGGGCGCAGGGTGAAGCTTTCTTT CASTQGAQGEAFF
NA many TRBJ1-1 TRBV6-5 TGTGCCAGCAGTTACTCGAAGGGGGGGAACACTGAAGCTTTCTTT CASSYSKGGNTEAFF
TRBD2 NA TRBJ2-1 TRBV7-2 TGTGCCAGCAACTGGCTTAGCGGGTACCGGAGCTCCTACAATGAGCAGTTCTTC CASNWLSGYRSSYNEQFF
NA many TRBJ2-2 TRBV6-5 TGTGCCAGCAGTTACAGGTCGAGAGGGGCCGGGGAGCTGTTTTTT CASSYRSRGAGELFF
NA many TRBJ1-2 TRBV12-3/TRBV12-4 TGTGCCAGCAGTCCGTACCCGGGACGGAAGAACTATGGCTACACCTTC CASSPYPGRKNYGYTF
NA many TRBJ2-7 TRBV5-1 TGCGCCAGCAGCTTGGGGCCTAGGCGTACGGACGAGCAGTACTTC CASSLGPRRTDEQYF
NA many TRBJ1-2 TRBV2 TGTGCCAGCAGTGACGTAGGGTTCGAGGGCTACACCTTC CASSDVGFEGYTF
NA many TRBJ2-3 TRBV9 TGTGCCAGCAGCGCCCATCTAACGCCTGTCACAGATACGCAGTATTTT CASSAHLTPVTDTQYF